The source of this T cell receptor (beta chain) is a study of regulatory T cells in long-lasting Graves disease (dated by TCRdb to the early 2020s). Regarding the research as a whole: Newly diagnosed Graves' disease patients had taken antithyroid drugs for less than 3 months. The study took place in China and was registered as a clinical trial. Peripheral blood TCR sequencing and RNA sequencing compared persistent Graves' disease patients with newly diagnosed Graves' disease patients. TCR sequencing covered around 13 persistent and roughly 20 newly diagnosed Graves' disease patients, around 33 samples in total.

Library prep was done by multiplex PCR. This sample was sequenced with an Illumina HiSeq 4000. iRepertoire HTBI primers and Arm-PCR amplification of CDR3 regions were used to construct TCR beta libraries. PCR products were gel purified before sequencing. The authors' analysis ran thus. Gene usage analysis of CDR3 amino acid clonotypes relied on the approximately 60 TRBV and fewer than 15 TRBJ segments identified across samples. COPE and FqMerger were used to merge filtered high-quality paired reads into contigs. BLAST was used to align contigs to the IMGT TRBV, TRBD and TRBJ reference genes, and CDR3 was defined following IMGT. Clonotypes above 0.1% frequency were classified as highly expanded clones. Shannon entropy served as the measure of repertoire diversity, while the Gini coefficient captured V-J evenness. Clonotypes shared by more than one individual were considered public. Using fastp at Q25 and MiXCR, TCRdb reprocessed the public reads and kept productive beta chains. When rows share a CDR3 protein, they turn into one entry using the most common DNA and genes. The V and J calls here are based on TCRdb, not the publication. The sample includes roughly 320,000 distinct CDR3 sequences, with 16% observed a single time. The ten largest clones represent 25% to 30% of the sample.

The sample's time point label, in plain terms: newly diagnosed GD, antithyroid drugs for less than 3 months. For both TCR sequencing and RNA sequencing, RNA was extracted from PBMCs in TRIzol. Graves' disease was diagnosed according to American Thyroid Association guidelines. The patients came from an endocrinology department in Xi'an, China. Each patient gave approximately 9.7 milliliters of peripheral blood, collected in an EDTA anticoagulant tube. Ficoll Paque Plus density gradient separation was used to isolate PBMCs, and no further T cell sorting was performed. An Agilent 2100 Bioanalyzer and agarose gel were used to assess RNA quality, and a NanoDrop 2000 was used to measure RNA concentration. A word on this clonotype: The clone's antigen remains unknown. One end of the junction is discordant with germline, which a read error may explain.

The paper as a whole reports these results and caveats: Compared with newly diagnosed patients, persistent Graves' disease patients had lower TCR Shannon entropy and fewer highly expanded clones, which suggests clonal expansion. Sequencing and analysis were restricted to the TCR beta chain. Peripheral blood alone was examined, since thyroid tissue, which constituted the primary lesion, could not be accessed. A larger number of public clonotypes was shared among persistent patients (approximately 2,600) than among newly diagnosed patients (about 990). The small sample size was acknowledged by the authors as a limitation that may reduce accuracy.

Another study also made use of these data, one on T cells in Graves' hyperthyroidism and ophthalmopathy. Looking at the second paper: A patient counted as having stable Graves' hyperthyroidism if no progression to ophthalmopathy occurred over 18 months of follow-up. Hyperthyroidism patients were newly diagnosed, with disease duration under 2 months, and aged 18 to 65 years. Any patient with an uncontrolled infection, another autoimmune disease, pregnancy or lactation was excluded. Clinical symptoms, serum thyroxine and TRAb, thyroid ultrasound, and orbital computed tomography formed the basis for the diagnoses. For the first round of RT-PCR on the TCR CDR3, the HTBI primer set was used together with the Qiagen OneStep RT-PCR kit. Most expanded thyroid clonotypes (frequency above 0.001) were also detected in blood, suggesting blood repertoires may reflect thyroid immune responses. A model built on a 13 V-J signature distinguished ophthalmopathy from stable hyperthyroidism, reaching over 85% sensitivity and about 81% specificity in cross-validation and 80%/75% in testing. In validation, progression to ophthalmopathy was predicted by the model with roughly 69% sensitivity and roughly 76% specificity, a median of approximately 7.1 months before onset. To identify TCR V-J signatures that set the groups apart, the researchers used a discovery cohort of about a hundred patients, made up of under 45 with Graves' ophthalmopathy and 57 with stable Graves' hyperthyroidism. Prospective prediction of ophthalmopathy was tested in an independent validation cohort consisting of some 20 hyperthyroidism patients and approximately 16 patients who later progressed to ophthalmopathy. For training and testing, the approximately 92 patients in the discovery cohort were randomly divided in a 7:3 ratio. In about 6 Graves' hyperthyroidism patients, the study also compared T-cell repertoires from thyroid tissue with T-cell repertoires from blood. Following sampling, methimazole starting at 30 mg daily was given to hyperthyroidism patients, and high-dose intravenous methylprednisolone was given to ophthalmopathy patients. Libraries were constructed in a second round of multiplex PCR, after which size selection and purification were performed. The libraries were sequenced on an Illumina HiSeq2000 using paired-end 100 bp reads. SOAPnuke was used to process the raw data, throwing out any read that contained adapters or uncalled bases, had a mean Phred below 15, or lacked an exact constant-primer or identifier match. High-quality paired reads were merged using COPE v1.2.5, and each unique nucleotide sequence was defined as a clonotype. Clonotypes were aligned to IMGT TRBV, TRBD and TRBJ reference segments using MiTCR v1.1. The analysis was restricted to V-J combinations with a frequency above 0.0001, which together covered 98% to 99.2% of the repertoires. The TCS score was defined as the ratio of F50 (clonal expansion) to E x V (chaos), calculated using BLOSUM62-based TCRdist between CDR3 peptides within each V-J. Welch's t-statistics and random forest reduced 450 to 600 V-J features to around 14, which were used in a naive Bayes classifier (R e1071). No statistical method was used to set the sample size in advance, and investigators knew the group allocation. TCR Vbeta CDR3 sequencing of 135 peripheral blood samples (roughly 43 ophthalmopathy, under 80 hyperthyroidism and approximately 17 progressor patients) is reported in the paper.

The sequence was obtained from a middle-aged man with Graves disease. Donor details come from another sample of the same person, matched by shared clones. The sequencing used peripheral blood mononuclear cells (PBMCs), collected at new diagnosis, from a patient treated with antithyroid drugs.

The sequenced DNA is TGCAATGCTAGAGGTGGAAGGGGGGGGAGGGGCTACGAGCAGTACTTC. Its coded protein is CNARGGRGGRGYEQYF. Recombination linked TRBV20-1 to TRBJ2-7, with TRBD2 tentatively as D gene (7 bases match). For CDR1 and CDR2, the germline V gene (reference sequence) lists DFQATT and SNEGSKA. The cysteine opens and the phenylalanine closes a CDR3 of 16 amino acids. The DNA shown is the 48-base CDR3, in frame from base 1.